Each of the 15 T cell receptor beta chains below was sequenced from the same sample in a study of blood T cell repertoires in COVID-19. Sequenced by immunoSEQ multiplex PCR; TCRdb stores in-frame clones only, minus some. The table includes a few hundred thousand clones, about 91% detected once. Sequencing was performed on PBMCs or T cells enriched from blood (not recorded which). These receptor sequences come from a human donor in a cohort exposed to, infected with or recovered from COVID-19 (not recorded which). The donor label of this sample is uncertain.

A single count supports this clone. The chain uses TRBV6-5 and TRBJ2-7; TRBD2 is a possible D gene (5 bases). Trimming shortened V by 8 bases and J by 2 bases, and 13 bases separated the two germline ends. Germline loops: CDR1 MNHEY, CDR2 SVGAGI. This CDR3 is 13 amino acids long. The DNA for the CDR3 is TGTGCCAGCTTAGAGGGTACTACCTACGAGCAGTACTTC. This sequence encodes CASLEGTTYEQYF.

The chain recombines TRBV6-5 with TRBJ1-2; TRBD1 aligns across 9 bases. CDR3 length: 14 amino acids. Germline loops: CDR1 MNHEY, CDR2 SVGAGI. Unmatched junction bases numbered 7, after V lost 6 bases and J lost 5 bases. CDR3 loop: CASRPPGQGYGYTF. The CDR3 coding sequence is TGTGCCAGCAGACCACCGGGACAGGGATATGGCTACACCTTC.

The chain combines TRBV19 with TRBJ1-5; D unresolved. With 2 bases removed from V and 7 bases from J, the gap between germline ends came to 12 bases. From germline, CDR1 is LNHDA and CDR2 SQIVND (reference sequence). This CDR3 has 14 residues. CDR3 residues: CASSIRFSGQPQHF. The CDR3 DNA reads TGTGCCAGTAGTATAAGGTTCTCGGGACAGCCCCAGCATTTT.

The V gene is TRBV7-2, the J gene TRBJ1-2, with 8 bases lining up with TRBD1. The CDR3 is 13 amino acids. The germline gives CDR1 SGHTA, CDR2 FQGNSA. V was pared by 1 base and J by 5 bases, with 0 bases of the junction left unmatched. The CDR3 sequence is CASSLGTGYGYTF. CDR3 coding DNA: TGTGCCAGCAGCTTAGGGACAGGGTATGGCTACACCTTC.

The V gene is TRBV7-2, the J gene TRBJ1-5; D gene unclear. This CDR3 is built from 18 residues. The V end lost 2 bases, the J end lost 4 bases, and 21 bases lay between the germline ends. Germline CDR1 reads SGHTA; CDR2 reads FQGNSA. CDR3 residues: CASSLTLWEQRGNQPQHF. The CDR3 DNA reads TGTGCCAGCAGCTTAACCTTGTGGGAGCAGAGAGGGAATCAGCCCCAGCATTTT.

The chain recombines TRBV7-2 with TRBJ2-2, with TRBD2 matching over 8 bases. The germline V gene has CDR1 SGHTA and CDR2 FQGNSA. V shed 5 bases and J 1 base; nucleotides not matched to a gene: 3. The CDR3 is made up of 15 amino acids. As DNA, the CDR3 is TGTGCCAGCAGCCTTAGCGGGGTGAACACCGGGGAGCTGTTTTTT. Amino acid sequence: CASSLSGVNTGELFF.

The chain has TRBV19 and TRBJ1-2; 7 nucleotides line up with TRBD1. The V gene's germline CDR1 is LNHDA and CDR2 SQIVND (reference sequence). V shed 6 bases, J shed 0 bases, and the junction held 7 bases outside the gene matches. This CDR3 spans 15 amino acids. This chain's CDR3 is CASRMSGGANYGYTF. CDR3 DNA: TGTGCCAGTAGAATGTCAGGGGGAGCTAACTATGGCTACACCTTC.

V usage is TRBV18 and J usage is TRBJ2-3; TRBD2 matches at 11 bases. V trimming: 3 bases; J trimming: 4 bases; junction bases outside the gene matches: 12. The CDR3 is 18 residues long. Per germline, CDR1 KGHSH and CDR2 LQKENI. The CDR3 coding sequence is TGTGCCAGCTCACCGGCTAGCGGGGGGTCAGTTGCCCCAGATACGCAGTATTTT. This codes for CASSPASGGSVAPDTQYF.

The chain recombines TRBV5-5 with TRBJ1-4; 7 bases match TRBD1. The ends lost 1 base at V and 8 bases at J; junction bases unmatched: 14. The CDR3 consists of 17 residues. Germline values: CDR1 SGHKS, CDR2 YYEKEE (reference sequence). Written as DNA, the CDR3 is TGTGCCAGCAGCTTGAATACAGGGGTAGGCCAATGGGAAAAACTGTTTTTT. This translates into CASSLNTGVGQWEKLFF.

In DNA, the CDR3 is TGCGCCAGCAGCGCATTAGGACAGAACACTGAAGCTTTCTTT. This sequence encodes CASSALGQNTEAFF. The J gene is TRBJ1-1, the V gene TRBV5-1; weak D call: TRBD1 (5 bases). The length of the CDR3 is 14 residues. Germline values: CDR1 SGHRS, CDR2 YFSETQ. V lost 4 bases and J 1 base, leaving 11 bases between the germline ends.

The V call is TRBV5-1, the J call TRBJ2-1; 8 nucleotides align to TRBD2. V dropped 3 bases and J dropped 0; count of bases not matched to a gene: 5. The CDR3 is 16 amino acids. Per germline, CDR1 SGHRS and CDR2 YFSETQ. The CDR3 DNA is TGCGCCAGCAGCTCCGGGACTAGGTTCTCCTACAATGAGCAGTTCTTC. It encodes CASSSGTRFSYNEQFF.

The CDR3 DNA sequence: TGTGCCAGCAGCCAAGATAAAGCTAGGAGCTACGAGCAGTACTTC. This sequence encodes CASSQDKARSYEQYF. The chain recombines TRBV3-1 (or the pseudogene TRBV3-2) with TRBJ2-7; D remains unclear. The CDR3 has 15 amino acids. Germline V gene sequence: CDR1 LGHDT, CDR2 YNNKEL (reference sequence). V was pared by 0 bases and J by 3 bases, with 12 bases between.

V gene TRBV30 combines with J gene TRBJ1-2; D gene unclear. This CDR3 has 15 amino acids. Per the germline V gene, CDR1 is GTSNPN and CDR2 is SVGIG (reference sequence). Trimming stripped 0 bases from V and 0 bases from J, with 11 bases between. CDR3 sequence (DNA): TGTGCCTGGAGTGTCGGATTGGGCTCTAACTATGGCTACACCTTC. The encoded protein is CAWSVGLGSNYGYTF.

V and J are TRBV7-2 and TRBJ1-6; 7 bases are a match to TRBD1. The CDR3 extends over 16 amino acids. J gave up 10 bases and V 1 base, and 10 bases lay outside the gene matches. From germline, CDR1 is SGHTA and CDR2 FQGNSA. The CDR3 here is CASSLVSGGRESPLHF. CDR3 in DNA: TGTGCCAGCAGCTTAGTGTCAGGGGGGCGGGAATCACCCCTCCACTTT.

The chain couples TRBV6-2 or TRBV6-3 to TRBJ2-3, with unresolved D. The germline gives CDR1 MNHEY, CDR2 SVGEGT. Trimming pared 6 bases from V and 0 bases from J, leaving 13 bases between. This CDR3 comprises 15 residues. The CDR3 spells CASSPYTSSTDTQYF. CDR3 sequence (DNA): TGTGCCAGCAGCCCTTATACTTCTAGCACAGATACGCAGTATTTT.